What follows are 14 T cell receptor beta chains derived from one specimen sequenced in a study of tumor-infiltrating lymphocytes in primary liver carcinoma. Starting from 400 to 500 ng of total RNA, TCR beta cDNA was produced with a primer in the constant region. The TCR beta library was amplified through three nested multiplex PCR rounds in a modified ARM-PCR procedure. Running about 11 cycles apiece, the first two PCR rounds relied on TRBV1-TRBV30 forward primers together with a C-beta reverse primer. Using its own MiXCR run on the multiplex PCR reads, TCRdb lists one record per CDR3 protein. The profile shows about 120,000 distinct CDR3 sequences, around 70% of them singletons. Co-extraction yielded RNA and DNA from approximately 22-30 mg of unsorted bulk tissue. Sequences were obtained from tumor-adjacent normal liver tissue. The receptors shown here come from a woman aged 60-75 years with primary liver carcinoma and hepatitis B virus infection.

Concerning this clonotype: This clone may be a read error of a much larger clone one base away. The V call is TRBV7-9, the J call TRBJ2-7; D is uncertain. CDR1 is SEHNR and CDR2 is FQNEAQ in the germline V gene (reference sequence). V lost 6 bases and J 6 bases, leaving 12 bases between the germline ends. This CDR3 has 12 residues. In DNA, the CDR3 is TGTGCCAGCAGTGGAGATAAAGGCGAGCAGTACTTC. Residues: CASSGDKGEQYF.

The J gene is TRBJ1-1, the V gene TRBV20-1; D remains unclear. CDR1 and CDR2 (germline): DFQATT, SNEGSKA (reference sequence). V dropped 6 bases and J dropped 1 base, with 12 bases sitting between them. CDR3 length: 13 amino acids. CDR3: CSASEHANTEAFF. The DNA for the CDR3 is TGCAGTGCCAGCGAACACGCGAACACTGAAGCTTTCTTT.

Of note for this clonotype: A much larger clonotype is one base distant, so this may be a read error. The rearrangement joins TRBV30 to TRBJ2-1, with D perhaps matching TRBD2 (7 bases). Between the trimmed V and J ends, which lost 3 bases and 4 bases, there was a span of 16 bases. Germline CDR1 reads GTSNPN; CDR2 reads SVGIG (reference sequence). The CDR3 is 15 amino acids. The CDR3 nucleotides are TGTGCCTGGAGAGTACGCGGGGGCGGGTACAATGAGCAGTTCTTC. Encoded protein: CAWRVRGGGYNEQFF.

As regards this clonotype: The junction departs from the called germline gene at one end, perhaps through a read error. The chain recombines TRBV6-5 with TRBJ1-1, with D possibly TRBD1 on 5 matching bases. There are 14 residues in the CDR3. The germline V gene encodes CDR1 MNHEY and CDR2 SVGAGI. The CDR3 DNA is TGTACCAGCAGTTGGACAAGGATGAACACTGAAGCTTTCTTT. It translates to CTSSWTRMNTEAFF.

On this clonotype itself: Just one base apart from a much larger clone, this may be a read error. The chain links TRBV5-1 to TRBJ1-5; possibly TRBD1 for D (5 bases). This CDR3 region has 14 residues. Germline loops: CDR1 SGHRS, CDR2 YFSETQ. The CDR3 DNA is TGCACCAGCAGCCCGGGGCCAGGAGATCAGCCCCAGCATTTT. Its translation is CTSSPGPGDQPQHF.

J is TRBJ1-3 and V is TRBV12-3 or TRBV12-4; D call uncertain. The CDR3 covers 14 residues. V was trimmed by 8 bases and J by 0 bases, leaving 11 bases between them. The CDR3 DNA is TGTGCCAGCCCGGCAGGCTGCTCTGGAAACACCATATATTTT. This translates into CASPAGCSGNTIYF.

Regarding this clonotype: The conserved phenylalanine or tryptophan normally closing the CDR3 is absent here, so this likely arose from a read error. The chain recombines TRBV4-1 with TRBJ2-7, with D uncertain. CDR1 is MGHRA and CDR2 is YSYEKL in the germline V gene. This CDR3 comprises 11 residues. This CDR3 is CASSQDYEQYI. Written as DNA, the CDR3 is TGTGCCAGCAGCCAAGACTACGAGCAGTACATC.

The table lists this clonotype with a few counts. A read error is possible here, since a much larger clone lies one base away. In this CDR3 the conserved last residue, phenylalanine or tryptophan, is missing, so a read error is likely. V gene TRBV6-6 combines with J gene TRBJ2-1; D gene uncertain. The CDR3 sequence is 16 residues long. Trimming cost V 6 bases and J 0 bases, with 15 bases left between them. The germline V gene has CDR1 MNHNY and CDR2 SVGAGI (reference sequence). CDR3 residues: CASSPGGISSYNEQFL. The CDR3 nucleotides are TGTGCCAGCAGCCCCGGTGGGATCAGCTCCTACAATGAGCAGTTCCTC.

Remarks on this clonotype: Compared with germline, one end of the junction differs, possibly owing to a read error. This chain joins TRBV6-1 and TRBJ2-1; 15 nucleotides align to TRBD2. This CDR3 is 14 amino acids long. Germline assignment: CDR1 MNHNS and CDR2 SASEGT. The CDR3 spells CASGLAGGYNKQFF. The CDR3 coding sequence is TGCGCCAGCGGACTAGCGGGAGGGTACAATAAGCAGTTCTTC.

This clonotype was recorded at least ten times. The CDR3: CASSAYNSPLHF. In nucleotides, the CDR3 is TGTGCCAGCAGCGCGTACAATTCACCCCTCCACTTT. This chain connects TRBV5-6 to TRBJ1-6, with D unresolved. Germline CDR1 SGHDT, CDR2 YYEEEE. The CDR3 length is 12 residues. V was cut by 4 bases and J by 7 bases, with 6 bases left in between.

This clonotype has a count of ten or more. The V call is TRBV5-1, the J call TRBJ2-1; D tentatively fits TRBD1 or TRBD2 (7 bases each). CDR1 and CDR2 (germline): SGHRS, YFSETQ. V dropped 4 bases and J dropped 7 bases, with 18 bases sitting between them. The CDR3 is made up of 15 amino acids. The CDR3 DNA reads as TGCGCCAGCAGCCAAACCGACAGGGAGGGGAATGAGCAGTTCTTC. It yields the protein CASSQTDREGNEQFF.

This clonotype was detected once. The chain is built from TRBV24-1 and TRBJ2-2, with no clear D. Germline CDR1 reads KGHDR; CDR2 reads SFDVKD. The CDR3 length is 15 residues. Trimming pared 3 bases from V and 7 bases from J, leaving 14 bases between. The DNA for the CDR3 is TGTGCCACCAGTGATCCTGGATGGGTACGCGGGGAGCTGTTTTTT. Translated, it gives CATSDPGWVRGELFF.

This chain links TRBV5-4 with TRBJ2-1; possible D gene TRBD2, 6 bases. The germline V and J ends were trimmed by 3 bases and 7 bases, with 17 bases remaining between them. This CDR3 comprises 15 residues. Germline V gives CDR1 SGHNT, CDR2 YYREEE (reference sequence). The chain's CDR3 is CASSYTAGPTNEQFF. CDR3 nucleotides: TGTGCCAGCAGCTACACTGCGGGACCCACTAATGAGCAGTTCTTC.

As for this clonotype: Given a much more abundant clone one base away, this may be a read error. The chain couples TRBV6-1 to TRBJ1-4; D not certain. CDR1 and CDR2 (germline): MNHNS, SASEGT. Trimming pared 8 bases from V and 7 bases from J, leaving 11 bases between. The CDR3 extends over 12 amino acids. CDR3 in amino acids: CASAPLSEKLFF. The CDR3 DNA is TGTGCCAGCGCCCCTTTGAGTGAAAAACTGTTTTTT.